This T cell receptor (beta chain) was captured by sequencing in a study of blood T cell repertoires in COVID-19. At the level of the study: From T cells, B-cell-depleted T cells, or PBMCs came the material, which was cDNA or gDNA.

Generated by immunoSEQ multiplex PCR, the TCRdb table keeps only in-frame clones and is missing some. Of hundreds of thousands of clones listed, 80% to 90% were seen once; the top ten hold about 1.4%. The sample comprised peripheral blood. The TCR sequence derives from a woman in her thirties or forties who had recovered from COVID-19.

The CDR3 region is CASSPRGGEDTQYF. The CDR3 DNA reads as TGTGCCAGCTCACCACGGGGGGGAGAGGATACGCAGTATTTT. The chain recombines TRBV18 with TRBJ2-3; TRBD2 matches at 7 bases. The CDR3 is 14 amino acids. J lost 6 bases, V lost 1 base, and 4 bases had no gene match. Germline assignment: CDR1 KGHSH and CDR2 LQKENI.